Listed below are T cell receptor beta chains from one sample, sequenced in a study of blood T cell repertoires in COVID-19. TCRdb's copy holds only in-frame clones and misses some; the assay was immunoSEQ multiplex PCR. The data contain about 400,000 clones, 70% to 90% of them seen just once; the ten biggest clones take up about 2%. Sequenced material: PBMCs or T cells enriched from blood (not recorded which). These receptors came from a woman younger than 35 with acute COVID-19. CDR3s include the opening cysteine and the closing phenylalanine or tryptophan. The D gene is left open where the match is weak. A clone size is listed for some rows: how often the clone was seen (once, few, many), or a class if it is expanded.

clone size	CDR3 length	V gene	J gene	D gene	CDR3 DNA	CDR3 protein
.	14	TRBV5-6	TRBJ1-1	TRBD1	TGTGCCAGCAGGTCCGGGACAGGGGTCACTGAAGCTTTCTTT	CASRSGTGVTEAFF
once	10	TRBV6-5	TRBJ2-3	.	TGTGCCAGCATCTCAGATACGCAGTATTTT	CASISDTQYF
few	13	TRBV19	TRBJ2-7	TRBD1	TGTGCCAGTTCCCGGGACAGTGTTTACGAGCAGTACTTC	CASSRDSVYEQYF
.	12	TRBV15	TRBJ1-5	.	TGTGCCACCAGCAGATCTAATCAGCCCCAGCATTTT	CATSRSNQPQHF
once	15	TRBV27	TRBJ2-7	TRBD1	TGTGCCAGCAGTACTTTAGGGGGCAGATCCTACGAGCAGTACTTC	CASSTLGGRSYEQYF
.	14	TRBV3-1/TRBV3-2	TRBJ1-4	TRBD1	TGTGCCAGCACCCTAAATGGACAGGGGGGAAAACTGTTTTTT	CASTLNGQGGKLFF
.	16	TRBV4-1	TRBJ2-7	TRBD1	TGCGCCAGCAGCCAAGTGTTCAGGGACAGATTCTACGAGCAGTACTTC	CASSQVFRDRFYEQYF
.	14	TRBV6-4	TRBJ2-1	TRBD1	TGTGCCAGCAACCGGGACAGTGGACCGTGGGAGCAGTTCTTC	CASNRDSGPWEQFF
.	14	TRBV5-6	TRBJ1-2	TRBD1	TGTGCCAGCAGCTGGACAGGACCCGACTATGGCTACACCTTC	CASSWTGPDYGYTF
.	17	TRBV9	TRBJ2-1	TRBD2	TGTGCCAGCAGCAAGTCACTGTCGGGGGGTCTTGGGAATGAGCAGTTCTTC	CASSKSLSGGLGNEQFF
.	16	TRBV6-5	TRBJ2-7	TRBD1	TGTGCCAGCAGTTACTCGAAGGGACAGGGGTCCTACGAGCAGTACTTC	CASSYSKGQGSYEQYF
.	13	TRBV2	TRBJ2-1	.	TGTGCCAGCAGTGAACTGAATGAGAGTGAGCAGTTCTTC	CASSELNESEQFF
.	17	TRBV3-1/TRBV3-2	TRBJ1-1	TRBD1	TGTGCCAGCAGCCCCCGTTCGACAGGGGGCGTAGACCCTGAAGCTTTCTTT	CASSPRSTGGVDPEAFF
.	15	TRBV6-5	TRBJ2-3	TRBD2	TGTGCCAGCAGTTTTAGCGGGGGGGCCACAGATACGCAGTATTTT	CASSFSGGATDTQYF
.	18	TRBV15	TRBJ1-4	.	TGTGCCACCAGCAGAGGCCCCTTCTATCAGGCAACTAATGAAAAACTGTTTTTT	CATSRGPFYQATNEKLFF
once	15	TRBV7-9	TRBJ1-1	.	TGTGCCAGCAGCTTAGAGAAGGGAGTCGACACTGAAGCTTTCTTT	CASSLEKGVDTEAFF
.	14	TRBV15	TRBJ2-1	TRBD1	TGTGCCACCAGCAGCCACCGGGACAGCAATGAGCAGTTCTTC	CATSSHRDSNEQFF
.	15	TRBV4-3	TRBJ1-5	.	TGCGCCAGCAGCCAAGTCGGAGGGGCGAATCAGCCCCAGCATTTT	CASSQVGGANQPQHF
.	15	TRBV28	TRBJ2-1	.	TGTGCCAGCAGTTTAGGGCTAGCAGGAAACAATGAGCAGTTCTTC	CASSLGLAGNNEQFF
.	23	TRBV27	TRBJ2-3	TRBD1	TGTGCCAGCAGCCTACTCCGGGACAGATACTCCGAGGAGGTAAACGGAGGCACAGATACGCAGTATTTT	CASSLLRDRYSEEVNGGTDTQYF
.	15	TRBV5-4	TRBJ1-2	TRBD1	TGTGCCAGCAGCTTGGGGGGACAGGGAAGCTATGGCTACACCTTC	CASSLGGQGSYGYTF
.	15	TRBV7-3	TRBJ2-2	TRBD1	TGTGCCAGCAGCAAGGGGGCGCCGGACACCGGGGAGCTGTTTTTT	CASSKGAPDTGELFF
.	13	TRBV11-2	TRBJ1-1	.	TGTGCCAGCAGCGACCGGAGTATCGGTGAAGCTTTCTTT	CASSDRSIGEAFF
.	11	TRBV29-1	TRBJ2-3	.	TGCAGCGCCCGACAGCCAGATACGCAGTATTTT	CSARQPDTQYF
.	14	TRBV18	TRBJ2-3	TRBD1	TGTGCCAGCTCAAAGACAGGGGGCCCAGATACGCAGTATTTT	CASSKTGGPDTQYF
.	15	TRBV27	TRBJ2-3	TRBD2	TGTGCCAGCAGTCTAAACACGGGGGGGGCAGATACGCAGTATTTT	CASSLNTGGADTQYF
.	14	TRBV19	TRBJ1-1	TRBD1	TGTGCCAGTAACAAGGGACAGGTTTGGACTGAAGCTTTCTTT	CASNKGQVWTEAFF
.	13	TRBV9	TRBJ2-7	.	TGTGCCAGCAGCGATGGAGGGAACCGCGAGCAGTACTTC	CASSDGGNREQYF
few	12	TRBV30	TRBJ2-7	TRBD2	TGTGCCTGGAGCCTGGGGACTAACGAGCAGTACTTC	CAWSLGTNEQYF
.	15	TRBV28	TRBJ2-7	TRBD2	TGTGCCAGCAGTTCAAGCGGGAGTTCGGTCTACGAGCAGTACTTC	CASSSSGSSVYEQYF